This is a list of T cell receptor beta chains from one sample in a study of blood T cell repertoires in COVID-19. Data came from immunoSEQ multiplex PCR; TCRdb stores just in-frame clones and leaves some out. The sample has about 82,000 clones; around 86% are singletons. Sequencing was done on a sample of peripheral blood. The receptors shown here come from an elderly man with acute or convalescent COVID-19. Each CDR3 is given with its conserved first and last residue. D genes are given only for firm matches. Where a row states a size, it is once, few, many or the class of an expanded clone; other rows omit it.

abundance	d_gene	j_gene	v_gene	CDR3aa	CDR3nt
NA	TRBD2	TRBJ2-1	TRBV7-2	CASSLAASGSSYNEQFF	TGTGCCAGCAGCTTAGCGGCTAGCGGGAGCTCCTACAATGAGCAGTTCTTC
NA	NA	TRBJ2-1	TRBV25-1	CASSGRFRDIYNEQFF	TGTGCCAGCAGTGGACGATTCCGGGACATCTACAATGAGCAGTTCTTC
NA	NA	TRBJ2-6	TRBV28	CASSLIQGSRSGANVLTF	TGTGCCAGCAGTCTCATCCAGGGGTCCCGGTCTGGGGCCAACGTCCTGACTTTC
NA	TRBD1	TRBJ2-5	TRBV28	CASRDDRGPQETQYF	TGTGCCAGCAGGGACGACAGGGGGCCTCAAGAGACCCAGTACTTC
NA	TRBD2	TRBJ2-2	TRBV5-4	CASSSGTSGSTGELFF	TGTGCCAGCAGCTCCGGGACTAGCGGGAGCACCGGGGAGCTGTTTTTT
NA	NA	TRBJ2-3	TRBV27	CASSSRGILTDTQYF	TGTGCCAGCAGCTCCAGAGGGATACTAACAGATACGCAGTATTTT
NA	NA	TRBJ2-7	TRBV5-5	CASSPLFYEQYF	TGTGCCAGCAGCCCCTTATTCTACGAGCAGTACTTC
NA	NA	TRBJ1-6	TRBV28	CASSLVQVSTPLHF	TGTGCCAGCAGTTTAGTCCAGGTTTCGACACCCCTCCACTTT
NA	NA	TRBJ1-1	TRBV4-2	CASSQDLVNTEAFF	TGTGCCAGCAGCCAAGATCTAGTGAACACTGAAGCTTTCTTT
few	NA	TRBJ2-1	TRBV4-3	CASSHTQLSNEQFF	TGCGCCAGCAGCCACACACAGCTCTCTAATGAGCAGTTCTTC
NA	TRBD2	TRBJ2-1	TRBV4-3	CASSQTAGVTRNEQFF	TGCGCCAGCAGCCAAACCGCGGGAGTGACTAGGAATGAGCAGTTCTTC
NA	NA	TRBJ2-3	TRBV5-5	CASSYRTVTDTQYF	TGTGCCAGCAGCTATCGGACAGTCACAGATACGCAGTATTTT
few	TRBD2	TRBJ2-7	TRBV5-1	CASSRGEGVEQYF	TGCGCCAGCAGCCGGGGGGAGGGAGTAGAGCAGTACTTC
NA	NA	TRBJ1-6	TRBV6-5	CASTRGGGRDSPLHF	TGTGCCAGCACTAGGGGCGGGGGCCGGGATTCACCCCTCCACTTT
NA	TRBD1	TRBJ2-5	TRBV28	CASSHFGTAQETQYF	TGTGCCAGCAGTCACTTCGGGACAGCCCAAGAGACCCAGTACTTC
NA	TRBD1	TRBJ1-5	TRBV20-1	CSASRSQGGKNQPQHF	TGCAGTGCTAGTAGGTCTCAGGGGGGAAAAAATCAGCCCCAGCATTTT
NA	NA	TRBJ1-6	TRBV28	CASRQLNSPLHF	TGTGCCAGCAGACAGCTAAATTCACCCCTCCACTTT
once	TRBD2	TRBJ2-1	TRBV7-3	CASSPNPTSVGEQFF	TGTGCCAGCAGCCCGAACCCGACTAGCGTCGGTGAGCAGTTCTTC
NA	NA	TRBJ2-1	TRBV4-3	CASSLERSSYNEQFF	TGCGCCAGCAGCCTTGAGCGGAGCTCCTACAATGAGCAGTTCTTC
few	NA	TRBJ2-2	TRBV30	CAWSGFVGGGELFF	TGTGCCTGGAGTGGCTTCGTTGGAGGCGGGGAGCTGTTTTTT
NA	NA	TRBJ1-6	TRBV3-1/TRBV3-2	CASSQEWTVSPLHF	TGTGCCAGCAGCCAAGAATGGACAGTCTCACCCCTCCACTTT
NA	NA	TRBJ1-1	TRBV7-2	CASSFAGTGGTEAFF	TGTGCCAGCAGCTTTGCCGGGACTGGGGGCACTGAAGCTTTCTTT
once	NA	TRBJ1-6	TRBV27	CASSRAPTGSYNSPLHF	TGTGCCAGCAGTAGGGCCCCAACAGGCTCCTATAATTCACCCCTCCACTTT
NA	NA	TRBJ1-6	TRBV27	CASSLSRNSPLHF	TGTGCCAGCAGTTTATCGAGAAATTCACCCCTCCACTTT
NA	NA	TRBJ1-1	TRBV28	CASSSPRGRTEAFF	TGTGCCAGCAGTTCACCTAGAGGGCGGACTGAAGCTTTCTTT
NA	NA	TRBJ1-5	TRBV29-1	CSVAQGGGQPQHF	TGCAGCGTTGCGCAGGGAGGGGGTCAGCCCCAGCATTTT
NA	TRBD1	TRBJ2-7	TRBV4-3	CASSLAGQGGYEQYF	TGCGCCAGCAGCCTAGCAGGACAGGGGGGGTACGAGCAGTACTTC
NA	TRBD2	TRBJ2-7	TRBV7-8	CASSWTSGNYEQYF	TGTGCCAGCAGCTGGACTAGCGGGAACTACGAGCAGTACTTC
NA	NA	TRBJ2-4	TRBV6-2/TRBV6-3	CASSLRQARVKNIQYF	TGTGCCAGCAGTCTGAGACAGGCCCGGGTCAAAAACATTCAGTACTTC
few	NA	TRBJ1-2	TRBV28	CASSTDSFNYGYTF	TGTGCCAGCAGTACGGACAGCTTTAACTATGGCTACACCTTC
NA	NA	TRBJ2-1	TRBV11-3	CASSPGSHNEQFF	TGTGCCAGCAGCCCGGGATCCCACAATGAGCAGTTCTTC
few	TRBD2	TRBJ2-1	TRBV11-3	CASSFTSGIGNEQFF	TGTGCCAGCAGCTTTACTAGCGGGATTGGCAATGAGCAGTTCTTC
NA	NA	TRBJ2-1	TRBV4-2	CASSRIGQSSYNEQFF	TGTGCCAGCAGCCGTATTGGACAGAGCTCCTACAATGAGCAGTTCTTC
NA	NA	TRBJ1-1	TRBV7-2	CASSPRLFGGTEAFF	TGTGCCAGCAGCCCGCGACTCTTCGGAGGCACTGAAGCTTTCTTT
NA	TRBD1	TRBJ2-3	TRBV28	CASSFRTGGSDTQYF	TGTGCCAGCAGTTTCAGGACAGGGGGCTCAGATACGCAGTATTTT
few	NA	TRBJ1-1	TRBV10-1	CASSAGGLGAFF	TGCGCCAGCAGTGCCGGGGGACTTGGAGCTTTCTTT
NA	NA	TRBJ1-2	TRBV6-6	CASSLTGYGYTF	TGTGCCAGCAGCCTAACAGGGTATGGCTACACCTTC
few	TRBD1	TRBJ1-1	TRBV19	CASSRGQTRNTEAFF	TGTGCCAGTAGTAGGGGACAGACCAGGAACACTGAAGCTTTCTTT
NA	TRBD2	TRBJ2-5	TRBV30	CAWSRGVSGQETQYF	TGTGCCTGGAGTCGGGGGGTGTCGGGGCAAGAGACCCAGTACTTC
NA	NA	TRBJ2-4	TRBV28	CASSLRGVAKNIQYF	TGTGCCAGCAGTTTAAGGGGCGTAGCCAAAAACATTCAGTACTTC
NA	NA	TRBJ1-1	TRBV10-3	CAISEGEWTGTAFF	TGTGCCATCAGTGAGGGGGAGTGGACTGGAACAGCTTTCTTT
NA	NA	TRBJ1-6	TRBV30	CAWSFEGSGSPLHF	TGTGCCTGGAGTTTCGAAGGGAGCGGTTCACCCCTCCACTTT
few	NA	TRBJ2-2	TRBV18	CASSLVRTNTGELFF	TGTGCCAGCTCACTAGTCAGGACTAACACCGGGGAGCTGTTTTTT
NA	TRBD1	TRBJ1-2	TRBV5-1	CASSGDRGRGGYTF	TGCGCCAGCAGCGGGGACAGGGGGCGAGGCGGCTACACCTTC
many	TRBD1	TRBJ1-3	TRBV6-5	CASRVDRGSGNTIYF	TGTGCCAGCAGGGTGGACAGGGGGAGTGGAAACACCATATATTTT
few	NA	TRBJ2-7	TRBV28	CASRTPRKYEQYF	TGTGCCAGCAGGACTCCCCGAAAGTACGAGCAGTACTTC
once	NA	TRBJ2-7	TRBV7-9	CASSSPDYGRYEQYF	TGTGCCAGCAGCTCCCCGGACTACGGGCGTTACGAGCAGTACTTC
few	NA	TRBJ2-7	TRBV28	CASSRGGASYEQYF	TGTGCCAGCAGCCGAGGGGGGGCTTCCTACGAGCAGTACTTC
NA	NA	TRBJ2-5	TRBV7-9	CASSQAETQYF	TGTGCCAGCAGCCAGGCAGAGACCCAGTACTTC
NA	NA	TRBJ2-5	TRBV6-2/TRBV6-3	CASSYEVRGQYF	TGTGCCAGCAGTTACGAAGTTAGGGGCCAGTACTTC
few	TRBD1	TRBJ1-1	TRBV2	CASRGDRDLRANTEAFF	TGTGCCAGCAGGGGCGACAGGGACCTCCGGGCGAACACTGAAGCTTTCTTT
NA	TRBD1	TRBJ1-2	TRBV5-8	CASSRDRHHYGYTF	TGTGCCAGCAGCCGGGACAGGCACCACTATGGCTACACCTTC
NA	NA	TRBJ2-1	TRBV7-9	CASSLLSAPYNEQFF	TGTGCCAGCAGCTTACTTAGCGCTCCCTACAATGAGCAGTTCTTC
NA	NA	TRBJ1-3	TRBV5-1	CASSLAGYNGNTIYF	TGCGCCAGCAGCTTGGCAGGGTATAATGGAAACACCATATATTTT
medium-sized	NA	TRBJ2-7	TRBV5-6	CASRFSQFYEQYF	TGTGCCAGCAGGTTCAGTCAATTTTACGAGCAGTACTTC
NA	NA	TRBJ2-1	TRBV5-1	CASSPEVPINEQFF	TGCGCCAGCAGCCCAGAGGTGCCCATCAATGAGCAGTTCTTC
NA	NA	TRBJ2-7	TRBV11-2	CASSFGFDSSYEQYF	TGTGCCAGCAGCTTTGGATTCGACAGTTCCTACGAGCAGTACTTC
NA	TRBD2	TRBJ2-5	TRBV7-2	CASSFQGLAKETQYF	TGTGCCAGCAGCTTTCAGGGACTAGCGAAAGAGACCCAGTACTTC